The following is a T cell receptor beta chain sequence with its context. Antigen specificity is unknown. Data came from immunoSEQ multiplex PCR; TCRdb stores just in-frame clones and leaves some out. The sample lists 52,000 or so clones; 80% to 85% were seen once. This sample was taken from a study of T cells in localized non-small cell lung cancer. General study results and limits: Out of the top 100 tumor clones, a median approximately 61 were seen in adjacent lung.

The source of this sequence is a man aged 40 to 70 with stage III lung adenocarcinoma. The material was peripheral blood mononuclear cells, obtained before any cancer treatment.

In DNA, the CDR3 is TGCGCCAGCAGCCAAGATCGCAGGGGCGAGGTTCCCCTCCACTTT. Protein: CASSQDRRGEVPLHF. This chain links TRBV4-3 with TRBJ1-6, with D maybe TRBD1 (6 bases). Germline loops: CDR1 LGHNA, CDR2 YSLEER. V lost 0 bases to trimming and J lost 13 bases, with 16 bases between them. There are 15 residues in the CDR3.